The source of this T cell receptor (beta chain) is a study of T cell responses to AZD1222 COVID-19 vaccine. About the study: Whether given at about 4 or about 12 weeks, second doses were pooled. Study-wide results and caveats: Clonal diversity may have been underestimated, and the donors were mostly white British, with more females than males.

Only in-frame clones appear in the TCRdb table, and some are missing; sequencing was by immunoSEQ multiplex PCR. The repertoire holds some 120,000 clones, with around 90% as singletons. The CDR3 is made up of 15 amino acids. The V and J ends lost 0 bases and 3 bases respectively, with 13 bases between them. CDR1 is SGHRS, CDR2 YFSETQ, per germline. About this clone: The antigen is not known.

The source material was peripheral blood, sampled on day 0 of AZD1222 vaccination. This receptor was identified in an adult in good health. The genes are TRBV5-1 and TRBJ2-7, with a possible D match to TRBD2 (5 bases). The CDR3 protein is CASSLDAGGNYEQYF. DNA for the CDR3: TGCGCCAGCAGCTTGGACGCGGGCGGCAACTACGAGCAGTACTTC.